This TCR beta chain emerged from a study of blood T cell repertoires in COVID-19. The overall study: The samples span acute and convalescent COVID-19 from the United States, Italy and Spain. Nucleic acid was either cDNA or gDNA, and it came from T cells, B-cell-depleted T cells, or PBMCs.

Per the original data handling: By means of reference gene primer amplification, nucleated cell counts were estimated. Only in-frame clones appear in the TCRdb table, and some are missing; sequencing was by immunoSEQ multiplex PCR. V and J calls and clone size are copied from that table; D and trimming were computed from the DNA. The sample lists roughly 240,000 clones, less than 90% seen once, with roughly 4.6% in the top ten. The sample was peripheral blood. The clonotype was recovered from a man in his 60s who had recovered from COVID-19.

CDR3 sequence (DNA): TGTGCCACCAGCCTTTACGACAGGGACGCCTACGAGCAGTACTTC. This sequence encodes CATSLYDRDAYEQYF. The V and J genes are TRBV15 and TRBJ2-7, with TRBD1 matching 7 bases. V shed 5 bases, J shed 2 bases, and the junction held 9 bases outside the gene matches. Germline V CDR1 and CDR2: LNHNV, YYDKDF (reference sequence). The CDR3 loop spans 15 amino acids.